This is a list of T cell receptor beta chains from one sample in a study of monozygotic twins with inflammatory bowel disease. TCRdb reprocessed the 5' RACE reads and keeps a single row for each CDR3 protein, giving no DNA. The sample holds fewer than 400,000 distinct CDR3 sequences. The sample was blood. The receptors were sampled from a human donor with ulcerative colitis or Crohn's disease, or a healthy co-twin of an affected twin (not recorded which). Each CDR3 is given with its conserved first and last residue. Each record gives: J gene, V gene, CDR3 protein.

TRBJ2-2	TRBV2	CASDPSGTGELFF
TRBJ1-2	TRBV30	CAWSLQGNYGYTF
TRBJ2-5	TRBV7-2	CASSWKEETQYF
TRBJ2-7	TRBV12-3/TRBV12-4	CASRGDRRGSEQYF
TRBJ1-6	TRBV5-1	CASSFDVGVPYNSPLHF
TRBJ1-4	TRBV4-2	CASSQDPGLQGSFGKLFF
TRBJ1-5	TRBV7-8	CASSLGAPGVRQPQHF
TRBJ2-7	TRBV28	CASSLPVAGSTYEQYF
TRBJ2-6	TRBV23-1	CASSQSKNGANVLTF
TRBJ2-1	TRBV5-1	CASSFRDRPYNEQFF
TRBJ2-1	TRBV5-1	CASSLRTLAGLSYNEQFF
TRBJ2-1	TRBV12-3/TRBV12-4	CASSLTREQFF
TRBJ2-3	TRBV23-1	CASRLAGGRADTQYF
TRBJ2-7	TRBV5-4	CASSLVRRVSKGEQYF
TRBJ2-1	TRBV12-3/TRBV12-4	CASGVYNEQFF
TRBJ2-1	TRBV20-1	CSARRSPQIGYNEQFF
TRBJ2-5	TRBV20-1	CSFSGQETQYF
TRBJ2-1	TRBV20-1	CSAPGRGNEQFF
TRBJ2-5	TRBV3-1	CASSQDPRNQETQYF
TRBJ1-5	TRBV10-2	CASSEAGDNQPQHF
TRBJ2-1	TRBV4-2	CASSQDQGSEQFF
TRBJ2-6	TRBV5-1	CASSLDREYSGANVLTF
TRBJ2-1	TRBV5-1	CASSHIASGRINEQFF
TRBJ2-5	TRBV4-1	CASSQGYTETQYF
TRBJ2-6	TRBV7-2	CASSWKTGLSGANVLTF
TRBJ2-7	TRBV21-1	CASSKGRVCYEQYF
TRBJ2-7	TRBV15	CATSRRGQGTSYEQYF
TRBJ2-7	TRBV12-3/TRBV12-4	CAGSLAHTRKEQYF
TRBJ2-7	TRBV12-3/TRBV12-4	CASSLEVRITYEQYF
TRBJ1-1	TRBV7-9	CASSFYTGEGTEAFF
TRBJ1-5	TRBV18	CASSKTGDQPQHF
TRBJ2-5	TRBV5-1	CASSLLGHQETQYF
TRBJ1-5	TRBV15	CATSYNSFSNQPQHF
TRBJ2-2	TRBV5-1	CASSLVVGPGELFF
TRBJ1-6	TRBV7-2	CASSLATGNSPLHF
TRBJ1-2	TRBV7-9	CASSHNEGVGYTF
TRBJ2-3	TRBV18	CASSPPGGDTQYF
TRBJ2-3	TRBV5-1	CASSFQSTDTQYF
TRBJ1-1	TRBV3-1	CATLSRGAGNTEAFF